The clone carrying this T cell receptor (beta chain) was found a few times. The antigen remains unidentified. Individual cDNA molecules were tagged with unique molecular identifiers, the study reported. TCRdb independently ran MiXCR on the 5' RACE reads; one entry per CDR3 protein. This table holds some 87,000 distinct CDR3 sequences, around 10% found once. The V and J ends lost 6 bases and 5 bases, in that order; junction bases with no gene match: 7. Germline CDR1 is MDHEN and CDR2 is SYDVKM. This CDR3 has 14 residues. The data derive from a study of early T cells in non-severe SARS-CoV-2 infection. General study points: VDJdb matching skewed toward anti-spike CD8 responses, missing private and CD4 specificities.

Sequenced input: whole blood. The genes are TRBV28 and TRBJ1-1; 9 bases agree with TRBD1. The receptor was derived from an adult who was a healthcare worker with PCR-confirmed SARS-CoV-2 infection or an uninfected control (not recorded which). DNA of the CDR3: TGTGCCAGCAGGGAAACAGGGGGCGTAACTGAAGCTTTCTTT. This translates into CASRETGGVTEAFF.